This T cell receptor beta chain was identified during a study of CXCR3-negative and CXCR3-positive naive CD8 T cells. Study details: For each library, about 1.5 +/- 0.3 million TRB reads were obtained, around 140 million in total. Study-wide results and caveats: For naive cells, CXCR3-negative and CXCR3-positive subsets had similar TRBV-TRBJ usage; for memory cells, usage differed. More hydrophobic TRB CDR3s were found in CXCR3-positive naive cells than in CXCR3-negative naive cells.

CD45RO-CCR7+CD27+CD95- was the phenotype of naive CD8+ T cells. CDR1 is SQVTM, CDR2 ANQGSEA, per germline. This CDR3 comprises 17 residues. The method, 5' RACE with UMI labels, was used to prepare the TRB cDNA libraries. TCRdb re-called the 5' RACE reads, yielding one record per CDR3 amino acid sequence without DNA. In all, the sample yields approximately 65,000 distinct CDR3 sequences. Notes on this clonotype: Its antigen is undetermined.

The origin of this receptor is a human donor in good health. Some clones in this sample may be carry-over from other donors' samples. V usage is TRBV29-1 and J usage is TRBJ2-2; TCRdb's D call, TRBD1, is unchecked because there is no DNA. The source material was naive CXCR3+ CD8+ T cells from blood. As for subset: CD45RO-CCR7+CD27+CD95- naive CD8+ T cells expressing CXCR3 (TNR3+). CDR3 protein: CSVEDLGTGGASGELFF.